One sample yielded the 16 T cell receptor beta chains listed below, sequenced in a study of blood T cells in healthy people across ages. With a J-beta primer mix and a sample-barcoded 5' primer, a second PCR ran about 7 to 12 cycles. TCRdb fed the 5' RACE reads into MiXCR, producing one record per CDR3 protein. The sample includes about 970,000 distinct CDR3 sequences, roughly half of them seen just once. The source material was blood. The receptor set was obtained from a woman in her sixties in good health.

This clonotype showed up just a few times. V is TRBV5-1 and J is TRBJ2-3; 11 nucleotides agree with TRBD2. The CDR3 runs to 19 residues. Trimming cost V 0 bases and J 6 bases; bases outside gene matches: 15. Per germline, CDR1 SGHRS and CDR2 YFSETQ. The CDR3 here is CASSLVTRTSGRTADTQYF. In nucleotides, the CDR3 is TGCGCCAGCAGCTTGGTCACAAGGACTAGCGGGCGAACGGCGGATACGCAGTATTTT.

J is TRBJ1-2 and V is TRBV12-3 or TRBV12-4; unclear D gene. The CDR3 contains 14 residues. V was pared by 3 bases and J by 8 bases, with 16 bases between. CDR3 DNA sequence: TGTGCCAGCAGTTTCTCTTCGGGATTTTGGGGCTACACCTTC. It yields the protein CASSFSSGFWGYTF.

CDR3 nucleotides: TGTGCCACCAGCAGAGAGCCAGTGGAGCGGGAGCAAACCTACGAGCAGTACTTC. It is translated as CATSREPVEREQTYEQYF. The chain has TRBV15 and TRBJ2-7, with 8 bases aligning to TRBD2. From germline, CDR1 is LNHNV and CDR2 YYDKDF (reference sequence). Trimming at V came to 0 bases and at J to 2 bases, leaving 12 bases not matched to a gene. The CDR3 covers 18 residues.

A few counts support this clonotype. The gene calls are TRBV28 and TRBJ2-5, with 12 bases aligning to TRBD2. The CDR3 runs 14 residues. The germline CDR1 and CDR2 sequences are MDHEN and SYDVKM. V shed 8 bases and J 3 bases; nucleotides not matched to a gene: 4. The CDR3 nucleotides are TGTGCCAGCCGGACTAGCGGGGTTAAAGAGACCCAGTACTTC. Protein sequence: CASRTSGVKETQYF.

This clonotype was detected a few times. The chain joins TRBV18 to TRBJ2-3; 9 bases map to TRBD1. The CDR3 extends over 14 amino acids. In germline, CDR1 is KGHSH, CDR2 LQKENI. The V gene end was trimmed by 4 bases and the J gene end by 5 bases; junction bases not matched to a gene: 4. CDR3 loop: CASSLDRGRDTQYF. In DNA form, the CDR3 reads TGTGCCAGCTCACTCGACAGGGGGAGAGATACGCAGTATTTT.

This chain links TRBV9 with TRBJ1-1; 11 nucleotides agree with TRBD1. This CDR3 spans 20 amino acids. V shed 0 bases, J shed 8 bases, and the junction held 21 bases outside the gene matches. The germline CDR1 and CDR2 sequences are SGDLS and YYNGEE. As DNA, the CDR3 is TGTGCCAGCAGCGTAGAAGGTCTTAGCAGGACAGGGGGCGTCGCCACCGAAGCTTTCTTT. This gives the protein CASSVEGLSRTGGVATEAFF.

This clonotype was observed a few times. The rearrangement joins TRBV28 to TRBJ2-7; 12 positions match TRBD2. V was pared by 5 bases and J by 6 bases, with 23 bases of the junction left unmatched. The CDR3 consists of 20 residues. CDR1 and CDR2 from the germline V gene are MDHEN and SYDVKM. Here the CDR3 DNA reads TGTGCCAGCAGTCTACAGGAATTTTTAGATCCGACTAGCGGGAGATTCGAGCAGTACTTC. Translating it yields CASSLQEFLDPTSGRFEQYF.

The genes are TRBV4-1 and TRBJ2-5; a weak D match, TRBD2 (5 bases). The CDR3 totals 16 residues. Germline V lookup: CDR1 MGHRA, CDR2 YSYEKL. V was shortened by 1 base and J by 0 bases, with 12 bases between the two germline ends. CDR3 sequence reads: CASSQGRAAYQETQYF. In DNA, the CDR3 is TGCGCCAGCAGCCAAGGGCGGGCGGCGTACCAAGAGACCCAGTACTTC.

There are a few counts of this clonotype. V usage is TRBV29-1 and J usage is TRBJ2-1, with D possibly TRBD2 on 5 matching bases. The CDR3 is 12 amino acids. V shed 3 bases and J shed 5 bases, with 8 bases lying between them. Per the germline V gene, CDR1 is SQVTM and CDR2 is ANQGSEA. The CDR3 coding sequence is TGCAGCGTTGAGAAGAGGGACAATGAGCAGTTCTTC. Protein product: CSVEKRDNEQFF.

The genes are TRBV12-3 or TRBV12-4 and TRBJ2-7; no firm D call. This CDR3 spans 14 amino acids. Deletions cut 4 bases from V and 6 bases from J, with 16 bases between. The CDR3 DNA follows: TGTGCCAGCAGTTCGGACGGTAAACTGACCGAGCAGTACTTC. It encodes CASSSDGKLTEQYF.

The rearrangement links TRBV7-2 to TRBJ2-7, with 7 bases identical to TRBD1. Germline lookup yields CDR1 SGHTA and CDR2 FQGNSA. The length of the CDR3 is 14 residues. J was trimmed by 6 bases and V by 6 bases; bases with no gene match: 11. In nucleotides, the CDR3 is TGTGCCAGCAGGGCCGGGACAGACTCCCTCGAGCAGTACTTC. This codes for CASRAGTDSLEQYF.

This clonotype was found a few times. The chain has TRBV7-7 and TRBJ2-1; 8 bases agree with TRBD2. Per germline, CDR1 SSHAT and CDR2 FNYEAQ (reference sequence). The junction had 9 bases not matched to a gene; V was cut back by 5 bases and J by 6 bases. The CDR3 has 15 amino acids. The CDR3 loop is CASSQRLATTNEQFF. For the CDR3, the DNA is TGTGCCAGCAGCCAAAGACTAGCGACCACCAATGAGCAGTTCTTC.

This chain links TRBV5-1 with TRBJ2-1, with 11 bases matching TRBD1. There are 18 residues in the CDR3. V lost 4 bases and J lost 6; bases outside the gene matches: 15. Looked up from germline, CDR1 is SGHRS and CDR2 is YFSETQ. For the CDR3, the DNA is TGCGCCAGCAGCAAAGGTCCCGGGACAGGGGGAACAACCAATGAGCAGTTCTTC. It is translated as CASSKGPGTGGTTNEQFF.

This chain joins TRBV12-3 or TRBV12-4 and TRBJ1-2; the D is unclear. Trimming stripped 6 bases from V and 3 bases from J, with 5 bases between. The CDR3 is 11 amino acids. The DNA for the CDR3 is TGTGCCAGCAGGGGCGACTATGGCTACACCTTC. It encodes CASRGDYGYTF.

The chain couples TRBV6-5 to TRBJ2-7, with 7 bases fitting TRBD1. The CDR3 sequence is 16 residues long. J lost 0 bases, V lost 4 bases, and 9 bases had no gene match. The germline V gene has CDR1 MNHEY and CDR2 SVGAGI. CDR3 amino acids: CASSSQPGGISYEQYF. CDR3 DNA: TGTGCCAGCAGTTCTCAGCCAGGGGGTATCTCCTACGAGCAGTACTTC.

Regarding this clonotype: Possible read error: a much larger clone is one base away. The chain carries TRBV4-2 and TRBJ2-6; the match to TRBD1 covers 7 bases. Germline V CDR1 and CDR2: LGHNA, YNFKEQ. The CDR3 is 17 residues long. CDR3: CASSQEGGHSGTNVLTF. CDR3 nucleotide sequence: TGTGCCAGCAGCCAAGAAGGGGGCCACTCTGGGACCAACGTCCTGACTTTC.